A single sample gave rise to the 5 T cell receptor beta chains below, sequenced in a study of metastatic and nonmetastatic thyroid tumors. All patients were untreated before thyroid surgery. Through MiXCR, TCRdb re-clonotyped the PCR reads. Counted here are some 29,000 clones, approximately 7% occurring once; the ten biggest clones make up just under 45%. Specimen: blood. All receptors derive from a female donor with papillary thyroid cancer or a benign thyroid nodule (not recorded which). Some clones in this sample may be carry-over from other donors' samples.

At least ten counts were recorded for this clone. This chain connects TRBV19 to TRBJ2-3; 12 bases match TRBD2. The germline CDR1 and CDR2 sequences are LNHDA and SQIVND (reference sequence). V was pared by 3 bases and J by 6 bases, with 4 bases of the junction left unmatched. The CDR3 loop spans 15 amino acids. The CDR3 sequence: CASSMTSGSMDTQYF. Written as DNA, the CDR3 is TGTGCCAGTAGTATGACTAGCGGGAGTATGGATACGCAGTATTTT.

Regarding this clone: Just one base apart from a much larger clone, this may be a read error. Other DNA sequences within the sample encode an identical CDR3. CDR3 in DNA: TGTGCCAGCAGCCAAGATCAAGCACGATCAGATACGCAGTATTTT. Residues: CASSQDQARSDTQYF. The chain is built from TRBV3-1 and TRBJ2-3; D ambiguous. From germline, CDR1 is LGHDT and CDR2 YNNKEL (reference sequence). V lost 0 bases to trimming and J lost 4 bases, with 11 bases between them. This CDR3 spans 15 amino acids.

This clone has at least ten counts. CDR3 coding DNA: TGTGCCAGTAGTATAGCGAAGGGTCTCGGGTGGCCCCAGCATTTT. This sequence encodes CASSIAKGLGWPQHF. The V call is TRBV19, the J call TRBJ1-5; no reliable D call. V was cut by 1 base and J by 9 bases, with 16 bases left in between. This CDR3 is built from 15 residues. Germline lookup yields CDR1 LNHDA and CDR2 SQIVND (reference sequence).

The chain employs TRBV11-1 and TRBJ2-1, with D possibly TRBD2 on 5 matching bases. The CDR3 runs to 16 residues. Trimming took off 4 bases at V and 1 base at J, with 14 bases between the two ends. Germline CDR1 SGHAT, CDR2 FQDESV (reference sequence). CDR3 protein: CASSSRTGISYNEQFF. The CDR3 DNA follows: TGTGCCAGCAGCTCCCGCACGGGGATTTCCTACAATGAGCAGTTCTTC.

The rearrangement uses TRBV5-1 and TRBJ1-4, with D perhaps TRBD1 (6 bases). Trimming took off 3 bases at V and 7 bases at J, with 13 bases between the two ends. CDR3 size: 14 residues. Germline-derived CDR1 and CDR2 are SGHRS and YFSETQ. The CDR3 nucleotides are TGCGCCAGCAGCTATCAGGGGAGCGGTGAAAAACTGTTTTTT. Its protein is CASSYQGSGEKLFF. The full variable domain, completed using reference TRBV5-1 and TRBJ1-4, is KAGVTQTPRYLIKTRGQQVTLSCSPISGHRSVSWYQQTPGQGLQFLFEYFSETQRNKGNFPGRFSGRQFSNSRSEMNVSTLELGDSALYLCASSYQGSGEKLFFGSGTQLSVL.